This entry lists 31 T cell receptor beta chains sequenced from one sample in a study of blood T cell repertoires in COVID-19. TCRdb's copy holds only in-frame clones and misses some; the assay was immunoSEQ multiplex PCR. The sample has under 250,000 clones; around 82% are singletons. The sequencing input was peripheral blood. These receptors were taken from a man in his fifties or sixties with active or convalescent COVID-19.

The chain carries TRBV25-1 and TRBJ1-1; 9 bases line up with TRBD1. Germline V gives CDR1 MGHDK, CDR2 SYGVNS. This CDR3 spans 13 amino acids. V was clipped by 9 bases and J by 4 bases; unmatched bases: 6. CDR3 DNA sequence: TGTGCCAGTACAGGGGGCGCTGGCACTGAAGCTTTCTTT. This translates into CASTGGAGTEAFF.

The chain couples TRBV28 to TRBJ2-2; D is unclear. Looked up from germline, CDR1 is MDHEN and CDR2 is SYDVKM. Trimming shortened V by 2 bases and J by 3 bases, and 7 bases separated the two germline ends. CDR3 length: 14 residues. CDR3: CASSLLTYTGELFF. The CDR3 coding sequence is TGTGCCAGCAGTTTACTAACCTACACCGGGGAGCTGTTTTTT.

The chain is built from TRBV7-2 and TRBJ1-2, with a weak D call TRBD1 (5 bases). The CDR3 is made up of 13 amino acids. Looked up from germline, CDR1 is SGHTA and CDR2 is FQGNSA. The germline V and J ends were trimmed by 0 bases and 5 bases, with 7 bases remaining between them. CDR3 in amino acids: CASSLAEGYGYTF. The CDR3 DNA follows: TGTGCCAGCAGCTTAGCGGAGGGGTATGGCTACACCTTC. The full variable domain, completed using reference TRBV7-2 and TRBJ1-2, is GAGVSQSPSNKVTEKGKDVELRCDPISGHTALYWYRQSLGQGLEFLIYFQGNSAPDKSGLPSDRFSAERTGGSVSTLTIQRTQQEDSAVYLCASSLAEGYGYTFGSGTRLTVV.

CDR3 region: CASSGGPYNEQFF. The CDR3 bases are TGCGCCAGCAGTGGCGGGCCTTACAATGAGCAGTTCTTC. The chain employs TRBV10-1 and TRBJ2-1; D possibly corresponds to TRBD2 (5 bases). The CDR3 consists of 13 residues. Deletions cut 4 bases from V and 4 bases from J, with 8 bases between. CDR1 is WNHNN and CDR2 is SYGVQD in the germline V gene (reference sequence).

The sample holds one count of this clone. The rearrangement links TRBV9 to TRBJ2-5, with D perhaps matching TRBD2 (6 bases). The CDR3 is made up of 16 amino acids. Germline CDR1 is SGDLS and CDR2 is YYNGEE. Trimming cost V 0 bases and J 2 bases, with 14 bases left between them. Here the CDR3 reads CASSVAVGGIQETQYF. DNA for the CDR3: TGTGCCAGCAGCGTAGCCGTGGGGGGAATACAAGAGACCCAGTACTTC. The entire variable domain, with the rest obtained from reference TRBV9 and TRBJ2-5, is as follows: DSGVTQTPKHLITATGQRVTLRCSPRSGDLSVYWYQQSLDQGLQFLIQYYNGEERAKGNILERFSAQQFPDLHSELNLSSLELGDSALYFCASSVAVGGIQETQYFGPGTRLLVL.

The rearrangement joins TRBV28 to TRBJ2-5, with D hard to call. V was clipped by 2 bases and J by 2 bases, with 9 bases between them. This CDR3 has 14 amino acids. In germline, CDR1 is MDHEN, CDR2 SYDVKM. The CDR3 nucleotides are TGTGCCAGCAGTTTAGGGCAGCTACAAGAGACCCAGTACTTC. This translates into CASSLGQLQETQYF.

The rearrangement uses TRBV2 and TRBJ1-3, with D unresolved. The germline gives CDR1 SNHLY, CDR2 FYNNEI. Trimming removed 5 bases at V and 2 bases at J, with 10 bases between. The CDR3 totals 14 residues. The CDR3 coding sequence is TGTGCCAGCAGTCCGGGAGTACCTGGAAACACCATATATTTT. The encoded protein is CASSPGVPGNTIYF.

The gene calls are TRBV13 and TRBJ2-2, with 8 bases lining up with TRBD1. The ends lost 2 bases at V and 4 bases at J; junction bases unmatched: 6. Germline-derived CDR1 and CDR2 are PRHDT and FYEKMQ (reference sequence). The CDR3 contains 16 residues. The CDR3 sequence is CASSLQGARVTGELFF. In DNA, the CDR3 is TGTGCCAGCAGCTTACAGGGGGCCCGAGTCACCGGGGAGCTGTTTTTT.

The rearrangement joins TRBV9 to TRBJ1-5, with 8 positions matching TRBD1. The CDR3 spans 14 residues. Germline trimming cut 1 base from V and 7 bases from J; bases unmatched to any gene: 4. Germline V lookup: CDR1 SGDLS, CDR2 YYNGEE. The CDR3 region has the DNA TGTGCCAGCAGCGTACAGGGGGCAGGGCAGCCCCAGCATTTT. It specifies CASSVQGAGQPQHF.

The chain is built from TRBV19 and TRBJ1-5, with TRBD1 matching over 8 bases. The germline gives CDR1 LNHDA, CDR2 SQIVND (reference sequence). The CDR3 spans 13 residues. Trimming at V came to 6 bases and at J to 7 bases, leaving 5 bases not matched to a gene. This CDR3 is CASRDRDRQPQHF. DNA of the CDR3: TGTGCCAGTAGGGACAGGGATAGGCAGCCCCAGCATTTT.

This chain links TRBV27 with TRBJ2-2, with 7 bases identical to TRBD1. V was clipped by 6 bases and J by 0 bases; unmatched bases: 1. This CDR3 contains 14 residues. Germline assignment: CDR1 MNHEY and CDR2 SMNVEV (reference sequence). The chain's CDR3 is CASRGTANTGELFF. The CDR3 DNA sequence: TGTGCCAGCAGAGGGACAGCGAACACCGGGGAGCTGTTTTTT.

The genes are TRBV9 and TRBJ2-3; a weak D match, TRBD2 (5 bases). This CDR3 contains 13 residues. CDR1 is SGDLS and CDR2 is YYNGEE in the germline V gene. The V and J ends lost 3 bases and 5 bases respectively, with 10 bases between them. The CDR3 is CASSGPGGDTQYF. The CDR3 nucleotides read TGTGCCAGCAGCGGCCCAGGAGGAGATACGCAGTATTTT.

About this clone: Other DNA variants within this sample encode the same CDR3. The V call is TRBV28, the J call TRBJ1-6; TRBD1 matches at 7 bases. Germline values: CDR1 MDHEN, CDR2 SYDVKM. J gave up 6 bases and V 5 bases, and 4 bases lay outside the gene matches. This CDR3 has 14 residues. The CDR3: CASSLQGSNSPLHF. The DNA of the CDR3 is TGTGCCAGCAGTCTACAGGGGAGTAATTCACCCCTCCACTTT.

This chain uses TRBV10-2 with TRBJ2-7; 8 positions match TRBD1. Per the germline V gene, CDR1 is WSHSY and CDR2 is SAAADI. With 6 bases clipped from V and 1 base from J, the junction kept 5 bases outside the gene matches. This CDR3 is 14 amino acids long. The CDR3 loop is CASSGQGASYEQYF. The CDR3 DNA follows: TGCGCCAGCAGCGGGCAGGGGGCGTCCTACGAGCAGTACTTC.

This rearrangement joins TRBV25-1 to TRBJ1-2; TRBD1 aligns across 9 bases. CDR1 is MGHDK and CDR2 is SYGVNS in the germline V gene. The V segment lost 2 bases and the J segment 3 bases; nucleotides outside the gene matches: 1. The CDR3 has 14 residues. The DNA of the CDR3 is TGTGCCAGCAGTGAAGGGGACAGGGACTATGGCTACACCTTC. It encodes CASSEGDRDYGYTF.

The rearrangement links TRBV6-5 to TRBJ2-1; 8 positions match TRBD2. This CDR3 has 15 amino acids. V gave up 5 bases and J gave up 3 bases; unmatched junction bases: 6. Germline V gives CDR1 MNHEY, CDR2 SVGAGI. For the CDR3, the DNA is TGTGCCAGCAGTACGACGGGGGGGCTCTACAATGAGCAGTTCTTC. It yields the protein CASSTTGGLYNEQFF.

A few counts support this clone. The chain joins TRBV28 to TRBJ2-7; D might be TRBD1 (6 bases). V shed 3 bases and J shed 2 bases, with 11 bases lying between them. The CDR3 spans 14 residues. Germline CDR1 MDHEN, CDR2 SYDVKM. CDR3 residues: CASSFTGTPYEQYF. CDR3 nucleotide sequence: TGTGCCAGCAGTTTTACCGGGACACCCTACGAGCAGTACTTC.

V is TRBV7-2 and J is TRBJ2-1; D ambiguous. V was cut by 1 base and J by 2 bases, with 9 bases left in between. The germline gives CDR1 SGHTA, CDR2 FQGNSA. This CDR3 region has 15 residues. This chain's CDR3 is CASSLVSVAYNEQFF. The CDR3 DNA follows: TGTGCCAGCAGCTTAGTGTCTGTTGCCTACAATGAGCAGTTCTTC. The full variable domain, completed using reference TRBV7-2 and TRBJ2-1, is GAGVSQSPSNKVTEKGKDVELRCDPISGHTALYWYRQSLGQGLEFLIYFQGNSAPDKSGLPSDRFSAERTGGSVSTLTIQRTQQEDSAVYLCASSLVSVAYNEQFFGPGTRLTVL.

J is TRBJ2-5 and V is TRBV5-5; TRBD2 agrees at 14 bases. Trimming took 4 bases from V and 1 from J; bases not matched to a gene: 6. This CDR3 is 17 amino acids long. CDR1 and CDR2 from the germline V gene are SGHKS and YYEKEE (reference sequence). The chain's CDR3 is CASSQRLAGGIQETQYF. DNA for the CDR3: TGTGCCAGCAGCCAACGACTAGCGGGAGGGATCCAAGAGACCCAGTACTTC. The full variable domain, completed using reference TRBV5-5 and TRBJ2-5, is DAGVTQSPTHLIKTRGQQVTLRCSPISGHKSVSWYQQVLGQGPQFIFQYYEKEERGRGNFPDRFSARQFPNYSSELNVNALLLGDSALYLCASSQRLAGGIQETQYFGPGTRLLVL.

The genes are TRBV19 and TRBJ1-6, with 7 bases that match TRBD1. V lost 4 bases and J lost 0; bases outside the gene matches: 9. The CDR3 runs 18 residues. Germline CDR1 and CDR2: LNHDA and SQIVND (reference sequence). The CDR3 DNA reads as TGTGCCAGTAGTACTGGGACAGTTTTCAGCTCCTATAATTCACCCCTCCACTTT. Translated: CASSTGTVFSSYNSPLHF.

The chain joins TRBV7-9 to TRBJ1-2; D might be TRBD1 (5 bases). Germline V gene data show CDR1 as SEHNR and CDR2 as FQNEAQ (reference sequence). This CDR3 has 14 amino acids. The V end lost 0 bases, the J end lost 2 bases, and 7 bases lay between the germline ends. For the CDR3, the DNA is TGTGCCAGCAGCTTAGCCCGACAGAACTATGGCTACACCTTC. Amino acids: CASSLARQNYGYTF.

This chain links TRBV14 with TRBJ2-1; D perhaps matches TRBD1 (6 bases). The CDR3 consists of 18 residues. Trimming pared 5 bases from V and 1 base from J, leaving 21 bases between. Looked up from germline, CDR1 is SGHDN and CDR2 is FVKESK. The CDR3 region has the DNA TGTGCCAGCAGCTTACCGGCCCGCGACAGGAGTTCCTACAATGAGCAGTTCTTC. Its translation is CASSLPARDRSSYNEQFF.

The chain recombines TRBV29-1 with TRBJ2-1, with D perhaps TRBD1 (6 bases). Deletions cut 6 bases from V and 3 bases from J, with 9 bases between. Germline CDR1 and CDR2: SQVTM and ANQGSEA. CDR3 size: 12 residues. CDR3 region: CSVTDSYNEQFF. The DNA for the CDR3 is TGCAGCGTAACGGACAGCTACAATGAGCAGTTCTTC.

This rearrangement joins TRBV4-2 to TRBJ1-5; no definite D call. The CDR3 extends over 15 amino acids. Germline lookup yields CDR1 LGHNA and CDR2 YNFKEQ. Trimming stripped 3 bases from V and 0 bases from J, with 9 bases between. CDR3 sequence reads: CASSQSPGSNQPQHF. CDR3 bases: TGTGCCAGCAGCCAGAGCCCGGGTAGCAATCAGCCCCAGCATTTT.

V and J are TRBV19 and TRBJ2-3, with TRBD2 identical over 11 bases. From germline, CDR1 is LNHDA and CDR2 SQIVND (reference sequence). Trimming took 3 bases from V and 3 from J; bases not matched to a gene: 5. The CDR3 runs to 16 residues. CDR3 loop: CASSILTSGSTDTQYF. CDR3 bases: TGTGCCAGTAGTATCCTAACTAGCGGGAGTACAGATACGCAGTATTTT.

The rearrangement joins TRBV29-1 to TRBJ1-2; D is perhaps TRBD1 (5 bases). Germline V gene sequence: CDR1 SQVTM, CDR2 ANQGSEA. Trimming shortened V by 0 bases and J by 5 bases, and 16 bases separated the two germline ends. CDR3 length: 15 amino acids. This CDR3 reads CSVEEVGDSRYGYTF. The DNA for the CDR3 is TGCAGCGTTGAAGAAGTTGGTGACAGCCGATATGGCTACACCTTC.

The chain joins TRBV16 to TRBJ2-1, with D possibly TRBD1 on 7 matching bases. Germline V gene sequence: CDR1 KGHSY, CDR2 FQNENV. The length of the CDR3 is 19 residues. The V end was cut by 0 bases, the J end by 1 base, with 19 bases between. The CDR3: CASSQSYVQAGGSYNEQFF. Written as DNA, the CDR3 is TGTGCCAGCAGCCAATCCTATGTTCAGGCAGGGGGGTCCTACAATGAGCAGTTCTTC.

The V and J genes are TRBV5-1 and TRBJ1-4; TRBD1 might be the D (5 bases). Germline V gene data show CDR1 as SGHRS and CDR2 as YFSETQ. The CDR3 loop spans 14 amino acids. V dropped 2 bases and J dropped 5 bases, with 10 bases sitting between them. The CDR3 DNA sequence: TGCGCCAGCAGCTTAACAGGAGTAAATGAAAAACTGTTTTTT. Residues: CASSLTGVNEKLFF.

The chain carries TRBV11-2 and TRBJ1-1; perhaps TRBD1 as D (5 bases). CDR3 size: 14 residues. V lost 5 bases, J lost 1 base, and 11 bases lay in between. Germline CDR1 SGHAT, CDR2 FQNNGV. This CDR3 reads CASSPLTGNTEAFF. The CDR3 DNA sequence: TGTGCCAGCAGCCCACTTACAGGGAACACTGAAGCTTTCTTT. Based on the CDR3 plus reference TRBV11-2 and TRBJ1-1, the full variable domain is EAGVAQSPRYKIIEKRQSVAFWCNPISGHATLYWYQQILGQGPKLLIQFQNNGVVDDSQLPKDRFSAERLKGVDSTLKIQPAKLEDSAVYLCASSPLTGNTEAFFGQGTRLTVV.

A single count supports this clone. The rearrangement uses TRBV6-5 and TRBJ1-2, with TRBD1 matching 7 bases. Germline CDR1 reads MNHEY; CDR2 reads SVGAGI. The V segment lost 6 bases and the J segment 8 bases; nucleotides outside the gene matches: 12. The CDR3 loop spans 14 amino acids. The CDR3 bases are TGTGCCAGCAGACGTGGGACAGTTCGATCGGGCTACACCTTC. Protein product: CASRRGTVRSGYTF.

The chain joins TRBV19 to TRBJ1-2; 9 bases are shared with TRBD1. After removal of 3 bases from V and 7 bases from J, the junction contained 9 bases not matched to a gene. CDR1 is LNHDA and CDR2 is SQIVND in the germline V gene (reference sequence). The CDR3 covers 15 residues. The CDR3 DNA sequence: TGTGCCAGTAGTATGGGGACGGACAGGGGATCTGGCTACACCTTC. Translating it yields CASSMGTDRGSGYTF. The full variable domain, completed using reference TRBV19 and TRBJ1-2, is DGGITQSPKYLFRKEGQNVTLSCEQNLNHDAMYWYRQDPGQGLRLIYYSQIVNDFQKGDIAEGYSVSREKKESFPLTVTSAQKNPTAFYLCASSMGTDRGSGYTFGSGTRLTVV.